This entry lists 8 T cell receptor beta chains sequenced from one sample in a study of radiation and T cells in renal cell carcinoma. Time point specified: blood 4 weeks post-SBRT, at nephrectomy. Treatment reported: 15 Gy SBRT to primary tumor, nephrectomy 4 weeks later. Assay used: immunoSEQ multiplex PCR; TCRdb lists only in-frame clones, some missing. The sample comprises just under 150,000 clones, about 88% of which are singletons, and about a sixth rests with the top ten. This specimen was blood, taken from a patient whose treatment included radiotherapy and nephrectomy. Every receptor here comes from a woman aged 45-59 years with renal cell carcinoma.

The V and J genes are TRBV7-8 and TRBJ2-3; 9 nucleotides agree with TRBD2. The CDR3 runs to 16 residues. V dropped 4 bases and J dropped 0; count of bases not matched to a gene: 5. Germline assignment: CDR1 SGHVS and CDR2 FQNEAQ. CDR3: CASSYLAGASTDTQYF. The CDR3 region has the DNA TGTGCCAGCAGCTACTTAGCGGGGGCGAGCACAGATACGCAGTATTTT.

J is TRBJ1-1 and V is TRBV9, with D possibly matching TRBD1 (5 bases). The germline CDR1 and CDR2 sequences are SGDLS and YYNGEE. The CDR3 covers 13 residues. Trimming removed 0 bases from V and 8 bases from J, with 11 bases in between. The CDR3 DNA reads as TGTGCCAGCAGCGTAGTGACAGAAACAGAAGCTTTCTTT. It encodes CASSVVTETEAFF.

The rearrangement joins TRBV7-2 to TRBJ1-3; perhaps TRBD1 as D (6 bases). The V gene's germline CDR1 is SGHTA and CDR2 FQGNSA. The V and J ends lost 4 bases and 4 bases respectively, with 14 bases between them. This CDR3 is built from 15 residues. The DNA of the CDR3 is TGTGCCAGCAGCTCTCAAACAGGGATCGGAAACACCATATATTTT. Translating gives CASSSQTGIGNTIYF.

The genes are TRBV2 and TRBJ2-1; TRBD2 is a possible D gene (6 bases). V was pared by 4 bases and J by 15 bases, with 22 bases between. CDR1 and CDR2 (germline): SNHLY, FYNNEI. The CDR3 loop spans 14 amino acids. The CDR3 nucleotides read TGTGCCAGCAGTGTCGGACGGGAGACCGGGTTAGTGTTCTTC. It specifies CASSVGRETGLVFF.

The V call is TRBV21-1, the J call TRBJ2-6. TRBV21-1 is labeled a pseudogene. The CDR3 length is 10 residues. This CDR3 reads CTSGLNVLTF. The CDR3 nucleotides read TGTACCTCGGGGCTGAACGTCCTGACTTTC.

This clone was seen a handful of times. The chain has TRBV28 and TRBJ1-4; unclear D gene. This CDR3 contains 11 residues. Trimming left V 4 bases short and J 13 bases short, with 10 bases between. The V gene's germline CDR1 is MDHEN and CDR2 SYDVKM. The CDR3 here is CASSSEPGLFF. The CDR3 DNA is TGTGCCAGCAGTTCCGAACCGGGACTGTTTTTT.

About this clone itself: A much larger clone differs from this one at a single base, so this may be a read error. The sample has other DNA sequences that encode this CDR3 too. V gene TRBV9 combines with J gene TRBJ2-3, with D perhaps matching TRBD2 (5 bases). This CDR3 spans 15 amino acids. CDR1 is SGDLS and CDR2 is YYNGEE in the germline V gene. Trimming stripped 3 bases from V and 0 bases from J, with 11 bases between. Here the CDR3 reads CASSALASSTDTQYF. The CDR3 DNA sequence: TGTGCCAGCAGCGCCTTAGCGTCTAGCACAGATACGCAGTATTTT.

The rearrangement links TRBV5-4 to TRBJ1-6; TRBD1 aligns across 7 bases. This CDR3 comprises 13 residues. Germline lookup yields CDR1 SGHNT and CDR2 YYREEE (reference sequence). The V and J ends lost 3 bases and 11 bases, in that order; junction bases with no gene match: 5. Here the CDR3 DNA reads TGTGCCAGCAGCTCAGACAGGGTTGCACCCCTCCACTTT. Translating it yields CASSSDRVAPLHF.